This passage covers 17 T cell receptor beta chains from one sample sequenced in a study of T-cell reconstitution after alpha-beta-depleted transplantation in children. Unique molecular identifiers were incorporated when the TCRbeta library was constructed. One entry per CDR3 protein, called by TCRdb with MiXCR from the PCR reads. This table has around 78,000 distinct CDR3 sequences, approximately 7.4% appearing once. Sequenced material: PBMCs from the stem cell graft donor, taken from the stem cell graft. These receptors were collected from a human donor who donated a stem cell graft to a child with acute lymphoblastic leukemia.

This clonotype was counted at least ten times. The rearrangement joins TRBV4-1 to TRBJ1-1; unclear D gene. Germline-derived CDR1 and CDR2 are MGHRA and YSYEKL. V lost 6 bases, J lost 1 base, and 15 bases lay in between. The CDR3 runs to 15 residues. CDR3 in DNA: TGCGCCAGCAGGCTACCTCACGAGGGGAACACTGAAGCTTTCTTT. Amino acid sequence: CASRLPHEGNTEAFF.

The table lists this clonotype with many counts. The chain couples TRBV20-1 to TRBJ2-1; a weak D match, TRBD2 (6 bases). Trimming left V 6 bases short and J 7 bases short, with 19 bases between. The CDR3 totals 14 residues. In germline, CDR1 is DFQATT, CDR2 SNEGSKA (reference sequence). CDR3 amino acids: CSATGGLPGNEQFF. DNA for the CDR3: TGCAGTGCCACCGGGGGTCTTCCAGGGAATGAGCAGTTCTTC.

The chain has TRBV19 and TRBJ1-1, with D uncertain. The CDR3 runs to 13 residues. Looked up from germline, CDR1 is LNHDA and CDR2 is SQIVND (reference sequence). The V gene lost 0 bases and the J gene lost 7 bases, with 9 bases spanning the gap. CDR3 residues: CASSIDGEIEAFF. In nucleotides, the CDR3 is TGTGCCAGTAGTATAGATGGTGAGATTGAAGCTTTCTTT.

The chain joins TRBV7-9 to TRBJ1-5, with D possibly matching TRBD1 (5 bases). The CDR3 is made up of 15 amino acids. The V and J ends lost 3 bases and 4 bases respectively, with 13 bases between them. The germline CDR1 and CDR2 sequences are SEHNR and FQNEAQ (reference sequence). CDR3 in amino acids: CASSLGEFGNQPQHF. Written as DNA, the CDR3 is TGTGCCAGCAGCTTGGGGGAATTCGGGAATCAGCCCCAGCATTTT.

This clonotype has a count of ten or more. The chain recombines TRBV7-9 with TRBJ2-5; TRBD2 matches 13 bases. The CDR3 covers 15 residues. Germline V gene lookup returns CDR1 SEHNR and CDR2 FQNEAQ (reference sequence). The J segment lost 3 bases and the V segment lost 6 bases, leaving 4 bases of the junction unmatched. CDR3 sequence (DNA): TGTGCCAGCAGTTCAGGGACTAGCGGGAAAGAGACCCAGTACTTC. It yields the protein CASSSGTSGKETQYF.

This clonotype was detected ten times or more. The CDR3 sequence is CASSDSAGAPNNEQFF. CDR3 nucleotide sequence: TGTGCCAGCAGTGACTCTGCAGGGGCCCCAAACAATGAGCAGTTCTTC. The J gene is TRBJ2-1, the V gene TRBV6-4; D is possibly TRBD1 (6 bases). The CDR3 loop spans 16 amino acids. CDR1 and CDR2 from the germline V gene are MRHNA and SNTAGT. The ends were cut back, 0 bases at V and 5 bases at J, with 14 bases in the middle.

This clonotype has a count of ten or more. The chain uses TRBV3-1 and TRBJ1-1, with D maybe TRBD1 (5 bases). Germline lookup yields CDR1 LGHDT and CDR2 YNNKEL (reference sequence). Trimming shortened V by 2 bases and J by 0 bases, and 7 bases separated the two germline ends. The CDR3 length is 14 residues. Here the CDR3 reads CASSQLGLNTEAFF. CDR3 DNA: TGTGCCAGCAGCCAATTGGGACTGAACACTGAAGCTTTCTTT.

This clonotype showed up just a few times. The V call is TRBV2, the J call TRBJ2-6; 8 nucleotides line up with TRBD1. With 6 bases clipped from V and 2 bases from J, the junction kept 6 bases outside the gene matches. This CDR3 is built from 16 residues. Germline V gene data show CDR1 as SNHLY and CDR2 as FYNNEI. The CDR3: CASRMDRATGANVLTF. CDR3 DNA sequence: TGTGCCAGCAGAATGGACAGGGCGACTGGGGCCAACGTCCTGACTTTC. The variable domain in full, with the rest retrieved from reference TRBV2 and TRBJ2-6, is EPEVTQTPSHQVTQMGQEVILRCVPISNHLYFYWYRQILGQKVEFLVSFYNNEISEKSEIFDDQFSVERPDGSNFTLKIRSTKLEDSAMYFCASRMDRATGANVLTFGAGSRLTVL.

At least ten counts were recorded for this clonotype. The genes are TRBV20-1 and TRBJ2-5; possible D gene TRBD1, 5 bases. The germline V gene has CDR1 DFQATT and CDR2 SNEGSKA (reference sequence). CDR3 length equals 13 residues. The germline V and J ends were trimmed by 3 bases and 3 bases, with 11 bases remaining between them. CDR3: CSASDRRKETQYF. The CDR3 region has the DNA TGCAGTGCTAGCGACAGACGGAAAGAGACCCAGTACTTC.

This clonotype was counted many times. This chain uses TRBV5-5 with TRBJ2-7; the D gene is possibly TRBD1 (5 bases). V lost 6 bases to trimming and J lost 3 bases, with 16 bases between them. Germline V CDR1 and CDR2: SGHKS, YYEKEE (reference sequence). This CDR3 region has 14 residues. This CDR3 reads CASTPVAGNYEQYF. In DNA form, the CDR3 reads TGTGCCAGCACCCCGGTGGCAGGGAACTACGAGCAGTACTTC.

This clonotype was counted ten times or more. The V call is TRBV11-2, the J call TRBJ2-7; D might be TRBD2 (5 bases). The CDR3 runs 13 residues. Per the germline V gene, CDR1 is SGHAT and CDR2 is FQNNGV. V lost 11 bases and J lost 4, with 18 bases in between. The chain's CDR3 is CAVGEDLAYEQYF. The CDR3, as DNA: TGTGCCGTCGGCGAGGACTTGGCATACGAGCAGTACTTC.

This clonotype was detected only a few times. The chain couples TRBV10-2 to TRBJ1-2; D possibly corresponds to TRBD1 (6 bases). The CDR3 has 14 residues. Germline V lookup: CDR1 WSHSY, CDR2 SAAADI. V was cut by 8 bases and J by 7 bases, with 20 bases left in between. In DNA, the CDR3 is TGCGCCAGCTCTGGTTCCACGGGGGCGTCTGGCTACACCTTC. Its protein is CASSGSTGASGYTF.

The chain employs TRBV19 and TRBJ2-5; D is possibly TRBD1 (6 bases). There are 15 residues in the CDR3. Germline CDR1 and CDR2: LNHDA and SQIVND (reference sequence). Trimming took off 5 bases at V and 2 bases at J, with 15 bases between the two ends. The CDR3 nucleotides read TGTGCCAGTAGTCCCCAGGGGCCTATTCAAGAGACCCAGTACTTC. Its protein is CASSPQGPIQETQYF.

This clonotype occurred many times. The V call is TRBV29-1, the J call TRBJ2-2; the D is unclear. The CDR3 totals 14 residues. V gave up 4 bases and J gave up 0 bases, with 9 bases separating them. Germline CDR1 reads SQVTM; CDR2 reads ANQGSEA. CDR3 sequence (DNA): TGCAGCGTTGGGCAGAGCACGAACACCGGGGAGCTGTTTTTT. It is translated as CSVGQSTNTGELFF.

This clonotype was counted ten times or more. V usage is TRBV25-1 and J usage is TRBJ1-5, with 7 bases matching TRBD1. CDR3 length: 18 residues. CDR1 is MGHDK, CDR2 SYGVNS, per germline. With 4 bases clipped from V and 0 bases from J, the junction kept 12 bases outside the gene matches. The chain's CDR3 is CASSAQPRTGYSNQPQHF. DNA for the CDR3: TGTGCCAGCAGTGCACAACCTCGGACAGGTTATAGCAATCAGCCCCAGCATTTT.

This clonotype was counted a few times. The V call is TRBV7-6, the J call TRBJ1-6, with 7 nucleotides matching TRBD1. Germline lookup yields CDR1 SGHVS and CDR2 FNYEAQ. The V and J ends lost 4 bases and 2 bases, in that order; junction bases with no gene match: 8. The CDR3 is 17 amino acids. The CDR3 spells CASSSRQGSPYNSPLHF. The CDR3 DNA reads as TGTGCCAGCAGCTCTCGACAGGGATCCCCCTATAATTCACCCCTCCACTTT.

This clonotype was recorded many times. The gene calls are TRBV7-3 and TRBJ2-1; 13 bases are shared with TRBD2. This CDR3 spans 15 amino acids. The V gene end was trimmed by 5 bases and the J gene end by 7 bases; junction bases not matched to a gene: 5. Germline CDR1 and CDR2: SGHTA and FQGTGA. Written as DNA, the CDR3 is TGTGCCAGCAGCCTGGGACTAGCGGGACTTAATGAGCAGTTCTTC. As protein: CASSLGLAGLNEQFF.